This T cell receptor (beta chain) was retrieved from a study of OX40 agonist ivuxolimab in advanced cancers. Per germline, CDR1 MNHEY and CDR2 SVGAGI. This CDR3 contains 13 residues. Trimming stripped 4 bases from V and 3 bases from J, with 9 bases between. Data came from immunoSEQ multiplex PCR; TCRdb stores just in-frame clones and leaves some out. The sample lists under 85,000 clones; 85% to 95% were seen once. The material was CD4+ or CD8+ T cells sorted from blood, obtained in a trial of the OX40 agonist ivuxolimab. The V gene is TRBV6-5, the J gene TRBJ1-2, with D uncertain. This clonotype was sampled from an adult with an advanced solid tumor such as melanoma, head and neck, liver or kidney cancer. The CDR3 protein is CASSSTEHYGYTF. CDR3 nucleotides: TGTGCCAGCAGTTCGACGGAGCACTATGGCTACACCTTC.